A single sample is the source of the 4 T cell receptor beta chains below, sequenced in a study of tumor-infiltrating lymphocytes in primary liver carcinoma. Co-extraction yielded RNA and DNA from 20-30 mg of unsorted bulk tissue. A primer matching the constant region was used to make TCR beta cDNA from approximately 0.55 ug of total RNA. Each TCR beta library was derived from three nested multiplex PCR rounds that employed slightly modified ARM-PCR. A C-beta reverse primer and TRBV1-TRBV30 forward primers served in each of the first two PCR rounds, at about 10 cycles apiece. TCRdb re-derived calls from the multiplex PCR reads in MiXCR, one entry per CDR3 protein. The data contain 90,000 to 150,000 distinct CDR3 sequences, around 70% of them singletons. The sample comprised tumor-adjacent normal liver tissue. These receptors all stem from an older woman with primary liver carcinoma and hepatitis B virus infection.

Worth noting for this clonotype: The CDR3 does not end in the conserved phenylalanine or tryptophan, so this is likely a read error. V and J are TRBV7-8 and TRBJ2-2; no reliable D call. Germline lookup yields CDR1 SGHVS and CDR2 FQNEAQ. The length of the CDR3 is 15 residues. V was trimmed by 6 bases and J by 5 bases, leaving 16 bases between them. Here the CDR3 reads CASSRAPQATGELFL. DNA of the CDR3: TGTGCCAGCAGTCGTGCCCCTCAAGCGACCGGGGAGCTGTTTTTA.

The chain has TRBV11-3 and TRBJ2-2, with 8 bases that match TRBD2. The germline V gene has CDR1 SGHNT and CDR2 YENEEA. Germline trimming cut 6 bases from V and 12 bases from J; bases unmatched to any gene: 12. There are 14 residues in the CDR3. This CDR3 reads CASRGTRTTWKLFF. The CDR3 nucleotides read TGTGCCAGCAGGGGGACTAGGACGACCTGGAAGCTGTTTTTT.

A note on this clonotype: A junction end diverges from the germline sequence, so it may reflect a read error. The chain is built from TRBV30 and TRBJ2-7, with 11 bases fitting TRBD2. Germline values: CDR1 GTSNPN, CDR2 SVGIG (reference sequence). This CDR3 is built from 13 residues. In nucleotides, the CDR3 is TGTGTCTGGTCCGGGACTAGCGGATACGAGCAGTACTTC. Its translation is CVWSGTSGYEQYF. The full variable domain, completed using reference TRBV30 and TRBJ2-7, is SQTIHQWPATLVQPVGSPLSLECTVEGTSNPNLYWYRQAAGRGLQLLFYSVGIGQISSEVPQNLSASRPQDRQFILSSKKLLLSDSGFYLCVWSGTSGYEQYFGPGTRLTVT.

This chain joins TRBV28 and TRBJ1-4; no clear D. The length of the CDR3 is 12 residues. Trimming removed 5 bases from V and 11 bases from J, with 12 bases in between. Germline V gene data show CDR1 as MDHEN and CDR2 as SYDVKM. DNA of the CDR3: TGTGCCAGCAGTCCCCCGAGAGTGAAACTGTTTTTT. This gives the protein CASSPPRVKLFF.